What follows are 6 T cell receptor beta chains derived from one specimen sequenced in a study of cytomegalovirus exposure and HLA in healthy donors. The primer mix had 60 Vbeta and 13 Jbeta primers. Generated by immunoSEQ multiplex PCR, the TCRdb table keeps only in-frame clones and is missing some. The table records around 230,000 clones, just under 80% of them present only once. The specimen was PBMCs. The origin of the receptors is a boy younger than 18 in good health and CMV-seronegative.

This chain joins TRBV30 and TRBJ1-2; D is perhaps TRBD1 (6 bases). The V gene's germline CDR1 is GTSNPN and CDR2 SVGIG (reference sequence). The CDR3 extends over 15 amino acids. The germline V and J ends were trimmed by 1 base and 0 bases, with 12 bases remaining between them. The CDR3 DNA reads as TGTGCCTGGAGTGGGCGCCGGACAGCTAACTATGGCTACACCTTC. As protein: CAWSGRRTANYGYTF. Complete variable domain (other parts from reference TRBV30 and TRBJ1-2): SQTIHQWPATLVQPVGSPLSLECTVEGTSNPNLYWYRQAAGRGLQLLFYSVGIGQISSEVPQNLSASRPQDRQFILSSKKLLLSDSGFYLCAWSGRRTANYGYTFGSGTRLTVV.

The CDR3 spells CASVHRGRTEAFF. CDR3 bases: TGTGCCAGCGTCCACAGGGGGCGAACTGAAGCTTTCTTT. The gene calls are TRBV21-1 and TRBJ1-1; the table's D call, TRBD1, was not checked against the DNA. TRBV21-1 is shown as a pseudogene. The CDR3 runs 13 residues.

J is TRBJ1-2 and V is TRBV6-1; 8 nucleotides line up with TRBD1. Germline V gene data show CDR1 as MNHNS and CDR2 as SASEGT. The V segment lost 5 bases and the J segment 4 bases; nucleotides outside the gene matches: 6. The CDR3 sequence is 14 residues long. The CDR3 bases are TGTGCCAGCAGTCTGGGACAGGCCGCCTATGGCTACACCTTC. This sequence encodes CASSLGQAAYGYTF.

The gene calls are TRBV29-1 and TRBJ2-1; perhaps TRBD1 as D (6 bases). V was trimmed by 6 bases and J by 7 bases, leaving 13 bases between them. CDR1 and CDR2 from the germline V gene are SQVTM and ANQGSEA. The CDR3 loop spans 12 amino acids. The CDR3 nucleotides read TGCAGCGTAGACAGGTCTTGGAATGAGCAGTTCTTC. This sequence encodes CSVDRSWNEQFF.

This rearrangement joins TRBV10-3 to TRBJ2-3, with 12 bases that match TRBD1. The CDR3 runs to 14 residues. Germline lookup yields CDR1 ENHRY and CDR2 SYGVKD. Trimming removed 6 bases from V and 5 bases from J; junction bases left unmatched: 3. The CDR3: CAIRGQGAGDTQYF. CDR3 DNA: TGTGCCATCAGGGGACAGGGGGCCGGAGATACGCAGTATTTT.

V gene TRBV7-8 combines with J gene TRBJ2-1, with 16 bases fitting TRBD2. Germline trimming cut 5 bases from V and 7 bases from J; bases unmatched to any gene: 8. This CDR3 spans 17 amino acids. Germline CDR1 and CDR2: SGHVS and FQNEAQ. In DNA, the CDR3 is TGTGCCAGCAGCCAGGGACTAGCGGGGGGGCGAGGAAATGAGCAGTTCTTC. It encodes CASSQGLAGGRGNEQFF. Based on the CDR3 plus reference TRBV7-8 and TRBJ2-1, the full variable domain is GAGVSQSPRYKVAKRGQDVALRCDPISGHVSLFWYQQALGQGPEFLTYFQNEAQLDKSGLPSDRFFAERPEGSVSTLKIQRTQQEDSAVYLCASSQGLAGGRGNEQFFGPGTRLTVL.